This TCR beta chain derives from a study of T cells after yellow fever vaccination (dated by TCRdb to between 2018 and 2021). Looking at the study overall: Libraries from fractions with low cell numbers were prepared with the SMART-Seq v4 Ultra Low Input RNA kit. Two healthy male donors made up the cohort, one aged 18 to 30 years and the other aged 30 to 40 years. To follow T-cell clones before and after primary and booster YFV17D yellow fever vaccination, bulk TCR alpha and beta repertoires were sequenced over time. Blood was collected at multiple timepoints before and after primary and secondary immunization, and bulk PBMC replicates and cell subsets were isolated.

Synthesis of TCR cDNA relied on 5'RACE template switching, a step that introduced a universal primer site along with unique molecular identifiers. Priming for cDNA synthesis came from both the TCR alpha and TCR beta constant segments. Library amplification involved two PCR steps, and the second step added sample barcodes and sequencing adapters. Libraries were sequenced on Illumina HiSeq 2500 (2x100 bp) or NovaSeq (2x150 bp). As for the authors' bioinformatics: MIGEC was used to demultiplex reads and collapse the reads into UMI consensus sequences, and MiXCR was used for V(D)J alignment. Clonotypes responding to the vaccine were identified with edgeR on replicate PBMC samples, with the criteria of FDR below 0.01 and a log2 fold change above 5 up to day 15. Each bulk clonotype was labeled CD4 or CD8 based on which sequenced repertoire, CD4 or CD8, contained the clonotype at higher abundance. Using fastp trimming at Q25 and MiXCR clonotype assembly, TCRdb reanalyzed the public sequencing data and kept in-frame beta chains. When rows share a CDR3 protein, they turn into one entry using the most common DNA and genes. The V and J calls shown here were made by TCRdb, not taken from the authors' results. The sample table shows a few hundred thousand distinct CDR3 sequences, and approximately 6.7% are seen once. The ten largest clones take up 1% to 1.2% of the sample.

This clonotype was recorded many times. There is no known antigen for this receptor. No much larger clonotype is one base removed from it; base qualities were not supplied. Study-level results and caveats: Because the study included only a couple of donors, the extent to which the findings can be generalized is limited. Because abundant contaminating clonotypes from the bulk population could be contained in FACS-sorted repertoires, computational filtering was required. A small fraction of clonotypes showed up in both the CD4 and CD8 compartments, probably as a result of convergent recombination. Compared with the primary T-cell response, the secondary T-cell response was faster but weaker, reaching its peak on day 5 rather than on day 15. After the booster, most clones that had expanded after primary vaccination were detected again (nearly 97% of CD4 and around nine tenths of CD8), suggesting broad maintenance of memory.

The meaning of the sample's treatment or condition label: live attenuated yellow fever vaccine strain. PBMCs were isolated from peripheral blood using a standard Ficoll-Paque protocol. Dynabeads CD4 and CD8 positive selection kits were used to isolate the CD4 and CD8 T-cell fractions. TriZol was used to extract RNA from bulk PBMCs, CD4 and CD8 fractions, and dextramer-positive and dextramer-negative fractions. The sample was CD4+ T cells sorted from PBMCs, taken on the day of the yellow fever booster vaccination. The source of this sequence is a man younger than 40 who received the YFV17D yellow fever vaccine.

The nucleotides read TGTGCCGCCGACAGGGAGTTTACTGAAGCTTTCTTT. This translates into CAADREFTEAFF. This receptor chain uses TRBV30 and TRBJ1-1; 7 of the junction bases match TRBD1. The CDR3 starts with the cysteine, ends with the phenylalanine, and has 12 residues. Of all the DNA, just the CDR3 is kept, 36 bases in frame from base 1. Based on the germline V gene (reference sequence), the CDR1 and CDR2 sequences are GTSNPN and SVGIG. V is pruned by 8 bases and J by 5 bases, leaving 8 bases of the junction without a gene match.